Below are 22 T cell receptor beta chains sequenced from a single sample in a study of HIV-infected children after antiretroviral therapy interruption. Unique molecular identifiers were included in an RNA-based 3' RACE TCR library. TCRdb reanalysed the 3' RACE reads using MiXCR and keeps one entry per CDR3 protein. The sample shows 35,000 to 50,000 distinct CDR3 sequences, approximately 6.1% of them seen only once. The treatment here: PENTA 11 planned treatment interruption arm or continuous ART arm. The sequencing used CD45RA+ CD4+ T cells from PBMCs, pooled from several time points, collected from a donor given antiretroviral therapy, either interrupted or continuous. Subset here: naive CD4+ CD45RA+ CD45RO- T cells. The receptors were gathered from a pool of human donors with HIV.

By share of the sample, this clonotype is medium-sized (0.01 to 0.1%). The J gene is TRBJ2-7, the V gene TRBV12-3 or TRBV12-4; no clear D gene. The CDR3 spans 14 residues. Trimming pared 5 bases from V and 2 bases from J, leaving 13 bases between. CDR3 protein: CASSTRTGPYEQYF. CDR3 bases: TGTGCCAGCAGTACACGGACGGGTCCCTACGAGCAGTACTTC.

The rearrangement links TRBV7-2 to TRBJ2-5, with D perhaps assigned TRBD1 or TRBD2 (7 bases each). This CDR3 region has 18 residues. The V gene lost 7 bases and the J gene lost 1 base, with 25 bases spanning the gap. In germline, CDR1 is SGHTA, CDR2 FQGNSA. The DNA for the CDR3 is TGTGCCAGCACCCGATCCTGGGGAGGGGGCGATTTCCAAGAGACCCAGTACTTC. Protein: CASTRSWGGGDFQETQYF.

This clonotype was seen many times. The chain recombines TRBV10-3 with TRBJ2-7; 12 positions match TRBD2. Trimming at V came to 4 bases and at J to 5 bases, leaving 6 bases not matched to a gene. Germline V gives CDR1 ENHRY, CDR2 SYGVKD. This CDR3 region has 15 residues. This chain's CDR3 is CAISGLAGGLDEQYF. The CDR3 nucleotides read TGTGCCATCAGTGGCCTAGCGGGAGGGCTGGACGAGCAGTACTTC.

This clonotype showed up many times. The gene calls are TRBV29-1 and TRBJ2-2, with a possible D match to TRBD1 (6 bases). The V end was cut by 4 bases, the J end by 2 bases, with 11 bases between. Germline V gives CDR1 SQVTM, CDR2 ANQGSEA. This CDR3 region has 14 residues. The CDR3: CSVVGQANTGELFF. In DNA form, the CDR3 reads TGCAGCGTTGTGGGACAAGCCAACACCGGGGAGCTGTTTTTT.

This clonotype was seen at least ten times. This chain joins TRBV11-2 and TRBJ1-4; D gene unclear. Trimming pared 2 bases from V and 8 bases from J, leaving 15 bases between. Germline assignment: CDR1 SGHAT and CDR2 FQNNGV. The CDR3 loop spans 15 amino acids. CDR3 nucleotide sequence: TGTGCCAGCAGCTTATGGACGGGTGCAAACGAAAAACTGTTTTTT. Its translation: CASSLWTGANEKLFF.

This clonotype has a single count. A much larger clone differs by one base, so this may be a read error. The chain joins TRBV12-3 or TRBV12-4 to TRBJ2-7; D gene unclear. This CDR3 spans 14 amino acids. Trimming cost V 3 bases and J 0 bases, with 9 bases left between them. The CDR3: CASSLKVSSYEQYF. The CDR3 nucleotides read TGTGCCAGCAGTTTGAAGGTTAGCTCCTACGAGCAGTACTTC.

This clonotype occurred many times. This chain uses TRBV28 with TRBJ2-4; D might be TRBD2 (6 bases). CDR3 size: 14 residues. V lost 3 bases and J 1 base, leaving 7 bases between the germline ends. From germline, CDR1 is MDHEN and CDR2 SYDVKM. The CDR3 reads CASSLGGAKNIQYF. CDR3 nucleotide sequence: TGTGCCAGCAGTTTGGGGGGTGCCAAAAACATTCAGTACTTC.

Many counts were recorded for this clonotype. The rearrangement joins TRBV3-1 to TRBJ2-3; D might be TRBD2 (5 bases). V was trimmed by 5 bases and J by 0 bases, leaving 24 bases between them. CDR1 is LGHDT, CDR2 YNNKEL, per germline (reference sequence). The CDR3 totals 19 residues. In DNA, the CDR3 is TGTGCCAGCAGCAATCGGACTCTCAAGTATCCGACTAGCACAGATACGCAGTATTTT. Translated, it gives CASSNRTLKYPTSTDTQYF.

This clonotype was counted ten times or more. CDR3 nucleotides: TGTGCCAGCAGCTATCGAGAGTGGACAGTACGGGGCACAGATACGCAGTATTTT. Translating gives CASSYREWTVRGTDTQYF. The rearrangement joins TRBV5-6 to TRBJ2-3; possible D gene TRBD1, 6 bases. The CDR3 is 18 amino acids. Between the trimmed V and J ends, which lost 3 bases and 1 base, there was a span of 21 bases. CDR1 is SGHDT and CDR2 is YYEEEE in the germline V gene. Full variable domain (outside the CDR3, taken from reference TRBV5-6 and TRBJ2-3): DAGVTQSPTHLIKTRGQQVTLRCSPKSGHDTVSWYQQALGQGPQFIFQYYEEEERQRGNFPDRFSGHQFPNYSSELNVNALLLGDSALYLCASSYREWTVRGTDTQYFGPGTRLTVL.

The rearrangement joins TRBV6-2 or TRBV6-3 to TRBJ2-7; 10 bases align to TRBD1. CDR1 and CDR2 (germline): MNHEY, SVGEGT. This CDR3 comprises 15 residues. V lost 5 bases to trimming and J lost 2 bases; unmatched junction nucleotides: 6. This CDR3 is CASSTATGGAYEQYF. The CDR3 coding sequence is TGTGCCAGCAGTACAGCGACAGGGGGCGCCTACGAGCAGTACTTC.

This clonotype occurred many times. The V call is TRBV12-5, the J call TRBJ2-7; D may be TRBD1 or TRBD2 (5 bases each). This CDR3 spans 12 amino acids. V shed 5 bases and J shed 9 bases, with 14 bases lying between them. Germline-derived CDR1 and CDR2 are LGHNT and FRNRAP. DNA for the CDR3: TGTGCTAGTGGTGACCGAGGGGTGGGGCAGTACTTC. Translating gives CASGDRGVGQYF.

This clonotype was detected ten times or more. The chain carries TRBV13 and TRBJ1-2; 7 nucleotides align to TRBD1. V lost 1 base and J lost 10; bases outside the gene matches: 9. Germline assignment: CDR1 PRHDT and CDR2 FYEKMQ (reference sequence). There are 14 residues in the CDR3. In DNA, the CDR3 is TGTGCCAGCAGCTTAGTGGGTAGCACAGGGGCCTACACCTTC. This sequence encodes CASSLVGSTGAYTF. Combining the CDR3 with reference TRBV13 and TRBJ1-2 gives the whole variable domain AAGVIQSPRHLIKEKRETATLKCYPIPRHDTVYWYQQGPGQDPQFLISFYEKMQSDKGSIPDRFSAQQFSDYHSELNMSSLELGDSALYFCASSLVGSTGAYTFGSGTRLTVV.

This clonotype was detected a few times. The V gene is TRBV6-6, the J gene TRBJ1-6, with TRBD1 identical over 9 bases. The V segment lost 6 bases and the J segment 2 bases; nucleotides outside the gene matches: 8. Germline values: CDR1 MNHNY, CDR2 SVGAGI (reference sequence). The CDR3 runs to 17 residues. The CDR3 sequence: CASSYTGGLPYNSPLHF. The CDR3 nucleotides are TGTGCCAGCAGCTACACAGGGGGCTTACCCTATAATTCACCCCTCCACTTT.

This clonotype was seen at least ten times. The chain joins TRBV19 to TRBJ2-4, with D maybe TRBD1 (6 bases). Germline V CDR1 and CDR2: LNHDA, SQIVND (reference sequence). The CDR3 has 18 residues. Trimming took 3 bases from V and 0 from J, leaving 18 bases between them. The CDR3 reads CASSINVGQSGAKNIQYF. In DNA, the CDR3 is TGTGCCAGTAGTATTAATGTCGGACAGTCTGGAGCCAAAAACATTCAGTACTTC.

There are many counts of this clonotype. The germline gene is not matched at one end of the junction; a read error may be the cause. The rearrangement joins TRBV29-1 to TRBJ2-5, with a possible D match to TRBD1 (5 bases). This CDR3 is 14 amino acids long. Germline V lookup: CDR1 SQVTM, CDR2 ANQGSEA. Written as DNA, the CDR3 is TGTAGTTCTAGAGATCGGGCAGGGCAAGACACCCAGTACTTT. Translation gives CSSRDRAGQDTQYF. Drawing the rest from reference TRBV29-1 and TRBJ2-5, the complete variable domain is SAVISQKPSRDICQRGTSLTIQCQVDSQVTMMFWYRQQPGQSLTLIATANQGSEATYESGFVIDKFPISRPNLTFSTLTVSNMSPEDSSIYLCSSRDRAGQDTQYFGPGTRLLVL.

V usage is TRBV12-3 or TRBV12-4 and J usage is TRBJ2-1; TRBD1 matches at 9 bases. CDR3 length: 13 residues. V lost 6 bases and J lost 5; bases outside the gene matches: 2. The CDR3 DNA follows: TGTGCCAGCAGGGGACAGGGCCACAATGAGCAGTTCTTC. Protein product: CASRGQGHNEQFF.

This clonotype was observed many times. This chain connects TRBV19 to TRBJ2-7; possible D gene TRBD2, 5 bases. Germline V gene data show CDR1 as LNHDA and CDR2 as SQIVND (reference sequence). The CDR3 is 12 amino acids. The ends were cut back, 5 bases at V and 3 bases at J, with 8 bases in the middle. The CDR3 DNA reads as TGTGCCAGTAGTCGCGCGGGCTACGAGCAGTACTTC. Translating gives CASSRAGYEQYF.

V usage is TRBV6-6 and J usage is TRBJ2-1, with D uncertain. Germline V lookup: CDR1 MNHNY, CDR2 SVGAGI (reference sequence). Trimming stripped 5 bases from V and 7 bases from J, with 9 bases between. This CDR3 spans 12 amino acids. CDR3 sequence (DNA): TGTGCCAGCAGTGGTTGGGGAAATGAGCAGTTCTTC. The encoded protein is CASSGWGNEQFF.

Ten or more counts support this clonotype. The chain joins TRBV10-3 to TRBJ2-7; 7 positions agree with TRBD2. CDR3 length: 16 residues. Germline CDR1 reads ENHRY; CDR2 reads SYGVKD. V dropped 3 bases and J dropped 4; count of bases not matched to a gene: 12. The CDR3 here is CAISDRAAGAGYEQYF. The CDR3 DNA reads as TGTGCCATCAGTGATCGAGCCGCGGGAGCTGGGTACGAGCAGTACTTC.

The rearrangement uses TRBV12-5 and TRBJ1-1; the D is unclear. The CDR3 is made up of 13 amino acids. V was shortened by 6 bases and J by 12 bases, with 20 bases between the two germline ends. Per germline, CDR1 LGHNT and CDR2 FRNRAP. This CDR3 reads CASGDGPASSTFF. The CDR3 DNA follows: TGTGCTAGTGGCGACGGCCCGGCTTCCTCGACTTTCTTT.

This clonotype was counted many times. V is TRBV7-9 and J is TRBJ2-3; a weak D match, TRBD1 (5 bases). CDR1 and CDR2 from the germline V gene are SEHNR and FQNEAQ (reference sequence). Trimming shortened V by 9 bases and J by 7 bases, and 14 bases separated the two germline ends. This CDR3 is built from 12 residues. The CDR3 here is CASAKGSHTQYF. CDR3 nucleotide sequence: TGTGCCAGTGCAAAGGGGTCACATACGCAGTATTTT.

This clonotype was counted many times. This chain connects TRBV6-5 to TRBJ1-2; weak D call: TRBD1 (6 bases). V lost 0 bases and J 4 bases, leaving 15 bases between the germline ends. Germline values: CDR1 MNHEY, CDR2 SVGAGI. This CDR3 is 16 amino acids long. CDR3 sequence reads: CASSYSWTRDTYGYTF. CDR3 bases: TGTGCCAGCAGTTACTCCTGGACCCGGGACACCTATGGCTACACCTTC.